A selection of T cell receptor beta chains follows, all from one sample in a study of vaccination and CD4 T cells after COVID-19. TCRdb ran MiXCR on the PCR reads and lists one entry per CDR3 protein. The sample includes about 9,600 distinct CDR3 sequences, 45% of them seen just once. These TCRs' antigens remain unknown. Material for sequencing was CD4+ T cells from blood, cultured in vitro. The receptor source for this set is a human donor who had recovered from COVID-19. Each CDR3 is given with its conserved first and last residue. D genes are given only for firm matches. Size values are once, few and many counts, or a class for expanded clones, and some rows have none.

>NA|TRBV20-1|NA|TRBJ1-6
CSAREGAGFLSPLHF
TGCAGTGCTAGAGAGGGGGCAGGGTTTTTGTCACCCCTCCACTTT
>NA|TRBV4-1|TRBD2|TRBJ2-3
CASSPMVTSGITDTQYF
TGCGCCAGCAGCCCCATGGTAACTAGCGGTATCACAGATACGCAGTATTTT
>few|TRBV6-1|TRBD1|TRBJ1-1
CASRPIQGAIMNTEAFF
TGTGCCAGCAGACCAATACAGGGGGCCATCATGAACACTGAAGCTTTCTTT
>NA|TRBV19|NA|TRBJ1-2
CASSNAGSAGYTF
TGTGCCAGTAGTAACGCAGGGTCCGCTGGCTACACCTTC
>NA|TRBV20-1|TRBD2|TRBJ2-7
CSAREWGLVSYEQYF
TGCAGTGCTAGAGAATGGGGACTAGTATCCTACGAGCAGTACTTC
>NA|TRBV9|TRBD2|TRBJ2-7
CASSVGVTSGGSYEQYF
TGTGCCAGCAGCGTAGGCGTGACTAGCGGGGGGTCCTACGAGCAGTACTTC
>once|TRBV12-3/TRBV12-4|NA|TRBJ2-1
CASKRGYNEQFF
TGTGCCAGTAAGAGGGGTTACAATGAGCAGTTCTTC
>NA|TRBV20-1|TRBD1|TRBJ2-1
CSAREQGAFGNEQFF
TGCAGTGCTAGGGAACAGGGGGCTTTCGGCAATGAGCAGTTCTTC
>few|TRBV11-2|NA|TRBJ1-2
CASSSLGLGYTF
TGTGCCAGCAGCTCACTTGGGCTGGGCTACACCTTC
>NA|TRBV2|TRBD2|TRBJ2-7
CASSGGVGTIHEQYF
TGTGCCAGCAGTGGGGGGGTTGGGACTATCCACGAGCAGTACTTC
>NA|TRBV7-2|NA|TRBJ1-2
CASSLGISGYGYTF
TGTGCCAGCAGCTTAGGGATTTCAGGATATGGCTACACCTTC
>NA|TRBV19|TRBD2|TRBJ2-5
CASSIAGGRPETQYF
TGTGCCAGTAGTATAGCTGGCGGGAGGCCAGAGACCCAGTACTTC
>NA|TRBV7-8|NA|TRBJ2-3
CASSLEPGRRYSTDTQYF
TGTGCCAGCAGCTTAGAGCCGGGACGACGATATAGCACAGATACGCAGTATTTT
>few|TRBV19|NA|TRBJ1-2
CASNREGDYGYTF
TGTGCCAGTAACAGGGAGGGGGACTATGGCTACACCTTC
>NA|TRBV9|TRBD2|TRBJ2-5
CASSPRTSPETQYF
TGTGCCAGCAGCCCCCGGACTAGCCCTGAGACCCAGTACTTC
>NA|TRBV2|NA|TRBJ2-2
CASRPLYTGELFF
TGTGCCAGCAGGCCTCTTTACACCGGGGAGCTGTTTTTT
>few|TRBV2|NA|TRBJ2-7
CASSSGLISYEQYF
TGTGCCAGCAGTTCGGGACTTATCTCCTACGAGCAGTACTTC
>NA|TRBV6-2/TRBV6-3|TRBD1|TRBJ1-5
CASSYPVNRGRQPQHF
TGTGCCAGCAGTTATCCAGTAAACAGGGGCCGTCAGCCCCAGCATTTT
>NA|TRBV6-1|TRBD2|TRBJ2-1
CASSILAGGSGEQFF
TGTGCCAGCAGTATTCTAGCGGGGGGGTCGGGTGAGCAGTTCTTC
>NA|TRBV19|TRBD1|TRBJ1-2
CASSDRGYGYTF
TGTGCCAGTAGTGACAGGGGCTATGGCTACACCTTC
>NA|TRBV10-3|NA|TRBJ2-7
CAISERDGSSYEQYF
TGTGCCATCAGTGAGCGGGACGGAAGCTCCTACGAGCAGTACTTC
>NA|TRBV19|TRBD1|TRBJ1-5
CASSPQDRGNNQPQHF
TGTGCCAGTAGTCCCCAGGACAGGGGGAACAATCAGCCCCAGCATTTT
>NA|TRBV27|NA|TRBJ1-1
CASSLREGTEAFF
TGTGCCAGCAGTTTACGGGAGGGCACTGAAGCTTTCTTT
>NA|TRBV7-8|TRBD1|TRBJ1-2
CASSLVYGDRGGYGYTF
TGTGCCAGCAGCTTAGTTTACGGGGACAGGGGTGGATATGGCTACACCTTC
>once|TRBV12-3/TRBV12-4|NA|TRBJ1-5
CASSLTVSQPQHF
TGTGCCAGCAGTTTAACTGTATCTCAGCCCCAGCATTTT
>NA|TRBV3-1|NA|TRBJ1-2
CASSQAVTAAYGYTF
TGTGCCAGCAGCCAAGCCGTTACAGCTGCCTATGGCTACACCTTC
>NA|TRBV7-2|NA|TRBJ1-1
CASSPFGYNTEAFF
TGTGCCAGCAGCCCGTTCGGGTATAACACTGAAGCTTTCTTT